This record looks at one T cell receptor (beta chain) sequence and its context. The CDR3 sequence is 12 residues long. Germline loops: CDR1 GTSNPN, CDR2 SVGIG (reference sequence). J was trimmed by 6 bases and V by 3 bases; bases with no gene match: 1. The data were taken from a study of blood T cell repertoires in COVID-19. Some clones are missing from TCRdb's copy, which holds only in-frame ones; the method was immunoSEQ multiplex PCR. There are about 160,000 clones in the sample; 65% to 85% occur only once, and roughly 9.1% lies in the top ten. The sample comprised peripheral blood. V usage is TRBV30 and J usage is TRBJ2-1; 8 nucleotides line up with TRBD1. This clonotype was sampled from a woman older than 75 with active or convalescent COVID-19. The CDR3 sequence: CAWRGTGNEQFF. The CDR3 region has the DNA TGTGCCTGGAGGGGGACAGGCAATGAGCAGTTCTTC.